This TCR beta chain was found in a study of blood T cell repertoires in COVID-19. Original analysis: Amplification with reference gene primers provided the estimates of nucleated cell counts. The data were produced by immunoSEQ multiplex PCR, yet TCRdb's version contains in-frame clones alone and is incomplete. V and J calls plus clone size are reproduced from that table; the DNA served to infer D and trimming. The sample lists 300,000 or so clones, around 87% occurring once. V was trimmed by 6 bases and J by 8 bases, leaving 10 bases between them. Germline V gene lookup returns CDR1 SNHLY and CDR2 FYNNEI. The CDR3 is 11 residues long.

The chain recombines TRBV2 with TRBJ1-1; D is ambiguous. The specimen was peripheral blood. This clonotype was obtained from a woman in her thirties or forties who had recovered from COVID-19. The CDR3 protein is CASSVLLEAFF. The CDR3, as DNA: TGTGCCAGCAGCGTCTTGTTGGAAGCTTTCTTT.